This T cell receptor beta chain was identified during a study of spatial heterogeneity in lung cancer (dated by TCRdb to the late 2010s). Broadly, across the study: Beta-chain transcripts were consistently detected in greater numbers than alpha-chain transcripts, which likely reflected higher beta-chain transcript abundance. In tumor regions, TCR transcript counts showed a strong correlation with a T cell transcriptional module score derived from matched bulk RNA-seq. At surgery, both alpha and beta chains were TCR-sequenced in 220 tumor regions, 63 to 65 matched nontumor lung samples and 50 to 60 PBMC samples. In non-small cell lung cancer, the study made a quantitative comparison of TCR alpha and beta repertoires among multiple tumor regions, matched nontumor lung and blood. Nonsynonymous mutation counts, determined by whole-exome sequencing of tumor tissue, were related to features of the TCR repertoire. In the raw uncorrected reads, each unique combination of TCR and UMI appeared on average more than ten times. What the study reported, not specific to this receptor: Additional single-cell paired TCR alpha and beta sequencing was considered necessary to confirm, at a functional level, the hypothesis that regional TCRs recognize regional mutations. Counts of ubiquitous and regional expanded TCRs were found to correlate with counts of ubiquitous and regional nonsynonymous mutations, respectively. TCR-seq coverage of tumor T cells was estimated at only around 6.7% for alpha chains and 12% to 15% for beta chains. A correlation was observed between the number of expanded intratumoral alpha and beta TCRs and the tumor nonsynonymous mutation count.

The table lists this clonotype with a few counts. Which antigen it targets is not known. Within one base of it there is no much larger clone, and no base qualities were kept. In a library made to pick up alpha chains, this beta chain is a stray read with a size that means little. The method was 5' RACE. TCRdb names NextSeq 500 as the instrument used. The TCR library protocol attached a unique molecular identifier to each TCR cDNA molecule to allow correction of PCR and sequencing errors. The published analysis was carried out like this. Decombinator tools were used for TCR identification, UMI-based error correction and CDR3 extraction. TCRs above a frequency of 2 per 1,000, corresponding to the top 1% of the tumor frequency distribution, were defined as expanded. Expanded tumor TCRs statistically deemed absent (corrected P<0.05) from at least one tumor region were classed as regional, and all other expanded tumor TCRs were classed as ubiquitous. Rényi diversity was computed with the R vegan package after subsampling each repertoire 100 times to 5,000 TCRs. CDR3 similarity networks were built from amino acid triplet string-kernel similarity, connecting CDR3s with pairwise similarity above 0.82. TCRdb handled the public reads itself, with Q25 trimming in fastp and clone calling in MiXCR, and kept productive beta chains. Each entry is one CDR3 protein sequence, shown with its most common DNA and genes. The V and J calls were determined by TCRdb, not by the authors. Across this sample there are about 19,000 distinct CDR3 sequences, with about 9.6% seen only once. Less than 25% of the sample goes to the ten largest clones.

CDR1 and CDR2 are read off the germline V gene as ENHRY and SYGVKD. From the cysteine through the phenylalanine, the CDR3 covers 15 amino acids. The read is trimmed to its CDR3 DNA, 45 bases read in frame from base 1. V is cut back by 3 bases and J by 2 bases, with 5 bases in the junction unmatched. The time point label of this sample denotes: sample taken at primary tumor resection. Donors were 72 patients with early-stage, untreated non-small cell lung cancer from the lung TRACERx cohort. For TCR sequencing, whole RNA was extracted from tumor and nontumor lung tissue, or from cryopreserved PBMC samples, and no cell sorting was done. Patients were selected for TCR sequencing only if sufficient RNA was available from at least two tumor regions. Before being selected, tumor and adjacent nontumor lung specimens were reviewed by a lung pathologist.

This sample comprised lung tumor tissue, obtained at surgery. The receptor's source is a female donor with early-stage non-small cell lung cancer. The sequence links TRBV10-3 to TRBJ1-2; 8 bases in the junction line up with TRBD1. The nucleotides are TGTGCCATCAGTGATAGGACAGGGCAGAACTATGGCTACACCTTC. This translates into CAISDRTGQNYGYTF.